This TCR beta chain stems from a study of blood T cell repertoires in COVID-19. Produced via immunoSEQ multiplex PCR; TCRdb's table is partial and in-frame only. Seen here are about 380,000 clones, about 88% observed once, and the top ten hold 1.2%. Trimming cost V 6 bases and J 5 bases, with 11 bases left between them. The CDR3 spans 13 residues. Germline CDR1 and CDR2: KGHSH and LQKENI. Each recovered donor of Cohort 3 presented with two negative PCRs, clearance, or symptom resolution. The receptor's source is a woman aged 18-35 years who had recovered from COVID-19. The source material was PBMCs or T cells enriched from blood (not recorded which). This chain connects TRBV18 to TRBJ1-5; TRBD1 might be the D (5 bases). The CDR3 DNA is TGTGCCAGCTCGCCTGGACACGATCAGCCCCAGCATTTT. This encodes CASSPGHDQPQHF.